Each of the 16 T cell receptor beta chains below was sequenced from the same sample in a study of OX40 agonist ivuxolimab in advanced cancers. Only in-frame clones appear in the TCRdb table, and some are missing; sequencing was by immunoSEQ multiplex PCR. This table has fewer than 55,000 clones, around 81% appearing once. Sample: CD4+ or CD8+ T cells sorted from blood, taken in a trial of the OX40 agonist ivuxolimab. These receptors came from an adult with an advanced solid tumor such as melanoma, head and neck, liver or kidney cancer.

V gene TRBV6-5 combines with J gene TRBJ2-2; D call uncertain. Germline values: CDR1 MNHEY, CDR2 SVGAGI. V was trimmed by 0 bases and J by 4 bases, leaving 9 bases between them. There are 15 residues in the CDR3. The CDR3 region is CASSYSNMPTGELFF. The DNA of the CDR3 is TGTGCCAGCAGTTACTCGAACATGCCCACCGGGGAGCTGTTTTTT.

The chain links TRBV5-6 to TRBJ2-7; D is uncertain. The V and J ends lost 5 bases and 4 bases respectively, with 13 bases between them. This CDR3 is built from 13 residues. Germline CDR1 is SGHDT and CDR2 is YYEEEE. The CDR3 spells CASSSKFRYEQYV. Written as DNA, the CDR3 is TGTGCCAGCAGTTCTAAGTTCCGTTACGAGCAGTACGTC.

The chain joins TRBV7-6 to TRBJ2-5; D ambiguous. The DNA end is more similar to TRBJ2-7, so the J call may be wrong. Germline V lookup: CDR1 SGHVS, CDR2 FNYEAQ. CDR3 size: 12 residues. CDR3 residues: CASSFTDLEQYF. CDR3 sequence (DNA): TGTGCCAGCAGCTTCACCGATCTCGAGCAGTACTTC.

This sequence joins TRBV6-5 and TRBJ2-3; D gene unclear. The germline V gene encodes CDR1 MNHEY and CDR2 SVGAGI. V was trimmed by 0 bases and J by 2 bases, leaving 9 bases between them. The CDR3 runs to 15 residues. In DNA, the CDR3 is TGTGCCAGCAGTTACTCGATCCAGGACACAGATACGCAGTATTTT. This encodes CASSYSIQDTDTQYF.

The chain uses TRBV5-6 and TRBJ1-1, with D unclear. Germline V gene sequence: CDR1 SGHDT, CDR2 YYEEEE. Trimming cost V 2 bases and J 1 base, with 6 bases left between them. This CDR3 comprises 13 residues. The CDR3 bases are TGTGCCAGCAGCTTTTCGAGGAACACTGAAGCTTTCTTT. Translating gives CASSFSRNTEAFF.

The chain's CDR3 is CASSIAGGNYGYTF. DNA of the CDR3: TGTGCCAGTAGTATCGCAGGGGGGAACTATGGCTACACCTTC. The chain has TRBV19 and TRBJ1-2; 7 bases line up with TRBD1. CDR3 length equals 14 residues. J gave up 2 bases and V 3 bases, and 3 bases lay outside the gene matches. Germline values: CDR1 LNHDA, CDR2 SQIVND (reference sequence).

The CDR3 nucleotides are TGTGCCAGCAGCTTGGTGGACAGGGATCCTGAAGCTTTCTTT. Its translation: CASSLVDRDPEAFF. V and J are TRBV5-5 and TRBJ1-1; 8 bases match TRBD1. CDR1 and CDR2 (germline): SGHKS, YYEKEE (reference sequence). Germline trimming cut 0 bases from V and 6 bases from J; bases unmatched to any gene: 4. The CDR3 contains 14 residues.

This clone was picked up one time. A read error may produce the germline difference seen at one junction end. The J gene is TRBJ2-7, the V gene TRBV14, with 9 bases matching TRBD2. In germline, CDR1 is SGHDN, CDR2 FVKESK. This CDR3 comprises 15 residues. The CDR3 loop reads CASSQGLAEAYERYF. The DNA for the CDR3 is TGTGCCAGCAGCCAAGGACTAGCGGAGGCCTACGAGCGGTACTTC.

The J gene is TRBJ2-1, the V gene TRBV7-2; 9 bases are shared with TRBD2. Germline CDR1 is SGHTA and CDR2 is FQGNSA. After removal of 0 bases from V and 3 bases from J, the junction contained 3 bases not matched to a gene. CDR3 length equals 16 residues. CDR3 residues: CASSLAGLASYNEQFF. CDR3 in DNA: TGTGCCAGCAGCTTAGCGGGACTAGCTAGCTACAATGAGCAGTTCTTC.

The CDR3 loop is CASSIDLGVVKGAFF. In nucleotides, the CDR3 is TGTGCCAGTAGTATAGATCTTGGGGTCGTTAAGGGAGCTTTCTTT. J is TRBJ1-1 and V is TRBV19, with no clear D. Looked up from germline, CDR1 is LNHDA and CDR2 is SQIVND (reference sequence). Trimming took 0 bases from V and 10 from J, leaving 18 bases between them. The CDR3 extends over 15 amino acids.

The chain employs TRBV10-3 and TRBJ1-1; no clear D. V was clipped by 0 bases and J by 1 base, with 9 bases between them. Germline CDR1 ENHRY, CDR2 SYGVKD. The CDR3 has 15 residues. CDR3 DNA sequence: TGTGCCATCAGTGAGTCGGTAACAGCGAACACTGAAGCTTTCTTT. Amino acids: CAISESVTANTEAFF.

V is TRBV7-7 and J is TRBJ2-3; no reliable D call. The germline V and J ends were trimmed by 5 bases and 2 bases, with 11 bases remaining between them. The germline V gene encodes CDR1 SSHAT and CDR2 FNYEAQ (reference sequence). The CDR3 is 14 amino acids. The CDR3 DNA sequence: TGTGCCAGCAGCCTAGACACTAACACAGATACGCAGTATTTT. This translates into CASSLDTNTDTQYF.

This clone appeared a single time. The chain couples TRBV5-5 to TRBJ2-7, with 12 bases aligning to TRBD1. Germline CDR1 is SGHKS and CDR2 is YYEKEE (reference sequence). The CDR3 spans 15 residues. With 4 bases clipped from V and 5 bases from J, the junction kept 7 bases outside the gene matches. The CDR3 bases are TGTGCCAGCAGCACTCCGGGACAGGGGGCCCACGAGCAGTACGTC. Translating gives CASSTPGQGAHEQYV.

This chain uses TRBV9 with TRBJ2-1; D possibly corresponds to TRBD2 (6 bases). Looked up from germline, CDR1 is SGDLS and CDR2 is YYNGEE. The CDR3 runs to 14 residues. V lost 4 bases and J lost 7, with 15 bases in between. Written as DNA, the CDR3 is TGTGCCAGCAGCCCTCGGACGGGGAGGAATGAGCAGTTCTTC. The encoded protein is CASSPRTGRNEQFF.

The chain carries TRBV7-6 and TRBJ2-5; unclear D gene. Between the trimmed V and J ends, which lost 3 bases and 3 bases, there was a span of 8 bases. The CDR3 consists of 13 residues. CDR1 and CDR2 (germline): SGHVS, FNYEAQ. CDR3 loop: CASSFGDKETQYF. The CDR3 DNA reads as TGTGCCAGCAGCTTTGGGGATAAAGAGACCCAGTACTTC.

The chain joins TRBV27 to TRBJ2-1; D is tentatively TRBD1 or TRBD2 (5 bases each). CDR1 and CDR2 from the germline V gene are MNHEY and SMNVEV (reference sequence). The CDR3 runs 12 residues. Trimming cost V 3 bases and J 8 bases, with 8 bases left between them. The CDR3 spells CASSFLGDEQFF. CDR3 DNA sequence: TGTGCCAGCAGTTTTCTGGGGGATGAGCAGTTCTTC.